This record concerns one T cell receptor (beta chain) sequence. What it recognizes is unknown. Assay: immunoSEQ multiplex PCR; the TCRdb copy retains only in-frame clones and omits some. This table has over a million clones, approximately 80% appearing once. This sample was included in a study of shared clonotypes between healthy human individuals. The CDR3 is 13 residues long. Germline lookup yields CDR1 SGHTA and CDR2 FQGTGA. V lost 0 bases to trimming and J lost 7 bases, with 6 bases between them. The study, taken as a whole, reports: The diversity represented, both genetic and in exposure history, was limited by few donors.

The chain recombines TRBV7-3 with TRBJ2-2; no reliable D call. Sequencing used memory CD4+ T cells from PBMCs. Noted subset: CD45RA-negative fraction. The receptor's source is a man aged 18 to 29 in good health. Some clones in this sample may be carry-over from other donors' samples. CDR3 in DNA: TGTGCCAGCAGCTTAACCCTTAACGGGGAGCTGTTTTTT. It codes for CASSLTLNGELFF.